These 15 T cell receptor beta chains share one sample of origin, sequenced in a study of cytomegalovirus exposure and HLA in healthy donors. PCR used 60 Vbeta primers and 13 Jbeta primers. Using immunoSEQ multiplex PCR, the repertoire was profiled, and TCRdb retains in-frame clones only, with some absent. The sample lists about 160,000 clones; around three quarters were seen once. The sequencing sample was made of PBMCs. These receptors came from a man in his forties in good health and CMV-seronegative.

The genes are TRBV5-4 and TRBJ1-5; the match to TRBD1 covers 8 bases. After removal of 4 bases from V and 4 bases from J, the junction contained 7 bases not matched to a gene. This CDR3 has 15 residues. The germline gives CDR1 SGHNT, CDR2 YYREEE (reference sequence). CDR3 bases: TGTGCCAGCAGCAATGACAGGGGCAGGAATCAGCCCCAGCATTTT. This encodes CASSNDRGRNQPQHF.

The chain has TRBV5-1 and TRBJ1-4, with 7 bases lining up with TRBD1. Germline assignment: CDR1 SGHRS and CDR2 YFSETQ. The V and J ends lost 5 bases and 4 bases, in that order; junction bases with no gene match: 8. This CDR3 comprises 15 residues. The CDR3 DNA reads as TGCGCCAGCAGAAGTAAATGGGACAGTAATGAAAAACTGTTTTTT. It yields the protein CASRSKWDSNEKLFF. Filled out from reference TRBV5-1 and TRBJ1-4, the complete variable domain reads KAGVTQTPRYLIKTRGQQVTLSCSPISGHRSVSWYQQTPGQGLQFLFEYFSETQRNKGNFPGRFSGRQFSNSRSEMNVSTLELGDSALYLCASRSKWDSNEKLFFGSGTQLSVL.

The rearrangement uses TRBV19 and TRBJ1-2, with TRBD1 identical over 7 bases. This CDR3 contains 12 residues. The trim removed 3 bases at V and 8 bases at J, leaving 3 bases unmatched. Germline V gene sequence: CDR1 LNHDA, CDR2 SQIVND (reference sequence). The CDR3 region has the DNA TGTGCCAGTAGTATCGGACAGGCCGGCTACACCTTC. Translating gives CASSIGQAGYTF.

The chain couples TRBV29-1 to TRBJ2-7; a weak D match, TRBD2 (5 bases). The V end was cut by 1 base, the J end by 3 bases, with 10 bases between. CDR1 and CDR2 from the germline V gene are SQVTM and ANQGSEA. The CDR3 has 13 amino acids. CDR3 residues: CSVEGGVVYEQYF. The CDR3 DNA reads as TGCAGCGTTGAAGGGGGAGTTGTCTACGAGCAGTACTTC.

This chain links TRBV5-4 with TRBJ2-1; D perhaps matches TRBD1 (6 bases). CDR3 length: 15 amino acids. Germline CDR1 is SGHNT and CDR2 is YYREEE (reference sequence). Trimming took 5 bases from V and 4 from J, leaving 16 bases between them. The CDR3 sequence: CASRREGGQYNEQFF. CDR3 sequence (DNA): TGTGCCAGCAGACGTGAAGGTGGACAGTACAATGAGCAGTTCTTC.

This chain connects TRBV29-1 to TRBJ1-1; D gene ambiguous. The V gene's germline CDR1 is SQVTM and CDR2 ANQGSEA. V lost 4 bases, J lost 3 bases, and 18 bases lay in between. This CDR3 contains 15 residues. Here the CDR3 reads CSVAPHGRRDTEAFF. CDR3 sequence (DNA): TGCAGCGTTGCCCCCCACGGGAGGAGAGACACTGAAGCTTTCTTT.

The chain recombines TRBV28 with TRBJ2-3; D gene unclear. Trimming pared 3 bases from V and 0 bases from J, leaving 16 bases between. Germline CDR1 reads MDHEN; CDR2 reads SYDVKM. This CDR3 comprises 17 residues. Written as DNA, the CDR3 is TGTGCCAGCAGTTTTCTGGCAGACAAAACTAGCACAGATACGCAGTATTTT. Protein sequence: CASSFLADKTSTDTQYF.

The V gene is TRBV12-5, the J gene TRBJ2-1, with 8 bases lining up with TRBD2. Germline trimming cut 3 bases from V and 6 bases from J; bases unmatched to any gene: 13. The CDR3 sequence is 17 residues long. Germline CDR1 and CDR2: LGHNT and FRNRAP. DNA of the CDR3: TGTGCTAGTGGTTTTATGGCGGGAGGAGGCCTTAGCAATGAGCAGTTCTTC. Its protein is CASGFMAGGGLSNEQFF.

CDR3 nucleotide sequence: TGTGCCAGCAGCTTAGCCTCTTCGATCGAGAAACTGTTTTTT. Translated: CASSLASSIEKLFF. The V call is TRBV7-9, the J call TRBJ1-4, with D hard to call. Trimming left V 0 bases short and J 11 bases short, with 13 bases between. The germline V gene has CDR1 SEHNR and CDR2 FQNEAQ (reference sequence). This CDR3 is 14 amino acids long.

The chain has TRBV18 and TRBJ2-1, with D tentatively TRBD1 (5 bases). The germline V gene encodes CDR1 KGHSH and CDR2 LQKENI. The CDR3 has 16 amino acids. Trimming took off 4 bases at V and 2 bases at J, with 15 bases between the two ends. CDR3 nucleotides: TGTGCCAGCTCACTTCTCTTGGCAGGGACCTACAATGAGCAGTTCTTC. This sequence encodes CASSLLLAGTYNEQFF.

This chain joins TRBV28 and TRBJ1-1; a possible D gene is TRBD1 (5 bases). V gave up 8 bases and J gave up 1 base, with 8 bases separating them. Looked up from germline, CDR1 is MDHEN and CDR2 is SYDVKM. The CDR3 spans 12 residues. The CDR3 loop reads CASAGGNTEAFF. CDR3 bases: TGTGCCAGCGCGGGGGGGAACACTGAAGCTTTCTTT.

Comment on this clone: The sample holds other DNA sequences that translate to the same CDR3. The rearrangement links TRBV30 to TRBJ2-1, with TRBD2 matching 11 bases. Per the germline V gene, CDR1 is GTSNPN and CDR2 is SVGIG (reference sequence). V lost 5 bases, J lost 3 bases, and 6 bases stayed unmatched. This CDR3 contains 15 residues. The CDR3 here is CAWGSGTSGYNEQFF. The CDR3 nucleotides are TGTGCCTGGGGGAGTGGGACTAGCGGCTACAATGAGCAGTTCTTC.

The chain is built from TRBV28 and TRBJ1-3, with TRBD1 identical over 7 bases. V was pared by 3 bases and J by 5 bases, with 4 bases of the junction left unmatched. CDR1 and CDR2 from the germline V gene are MDHEN and SYDVKM. The CDR3 has 14 residues. As DNA, the CDR3 is TGTGCCAGCAGTTTTTGGGACAGCAGAAACACCATATATTTT. Its protein product is CASSFWDSRNTIYF.

V gene TRBV6-1 combines with J gene TRBJ2-7, with 9 bases identical to TRBD1. The CDR3 loop spans 15 amino acids. V dropped 5 bases and J dropped 4; count of bases not matched to a gene: 9. The germline gives CDR1 MNHNS, CDR2 SASEGT. CDR3 DNA: TGTGCCAGCAGTATTTGGGACAGGGTGGAATACGAGCAGTACTTC. Amino acids: CASSIWDRVEYEQYF.

The genes are TRBV11-2 and TRBJ2-1; tentatively, D is TRBD2 (6 bases). Germline loops: CDR1 SGHAT, CDR2 FQNNGV. This CDR3 region has 15 residues. Trimming removed 5 bases from V and 9 bases from J, with 20 bases in between. The CDR3 reads CASSTHLVSGTEQFF. CDR3 in DNA: TGTGCCAGCAGCACTCACCTGGTTAGCGGCACTGAGCAGTTCTTC.